This TCR beta chain was recovered during a study of persistence of HIV-infected CD4 T cells. On this clone itself: Its cognate antigen is unknown.

The CDR3 has 14 amino acids. Trimming cost V 5 bases and J 3 bases; bases outside gene matches: 5. The germline CDR1 and CDR2 sequences are LGHNA and YNFKEQ. This was the immunoSEQ version 4 assay in survey mode. TCRdb keeps only in-frame clones here, not all; method: immunoSEQ multiplex PCR. The sample lists about 36,000 clones, approximately 81% occurring once. Overlapping HIV-1 Gag 15-mer peptides at approximately 0.96 ug per peptide per mL were used. CD40L/CD69 double-negative CD45RO-high memory CD4+ T cells were collected. For at least 4 years, plasma HIV-1 RNA was undetectable (<50 copies/mL). Donors had CD4+ T cell counts above 400 cells/uL and were CMV-seropositive.

The sequencing used cultured CD4+ T cells from PBMCs, collected from a patient who received antiretroviral therapy. The receptor's source is an adult with HIV. The donor label of this sample is uncertain. The J gene is TRBJ2-7, the V gene TRBV4-2; 9 bases agree with TRBD1. The CDR3 nucleotides are TGTGCCAGCAGCTCCGGGACAGGGATCTACGAGCAGTACTTC. This gives the protein CASSSGTGIYEQYF.